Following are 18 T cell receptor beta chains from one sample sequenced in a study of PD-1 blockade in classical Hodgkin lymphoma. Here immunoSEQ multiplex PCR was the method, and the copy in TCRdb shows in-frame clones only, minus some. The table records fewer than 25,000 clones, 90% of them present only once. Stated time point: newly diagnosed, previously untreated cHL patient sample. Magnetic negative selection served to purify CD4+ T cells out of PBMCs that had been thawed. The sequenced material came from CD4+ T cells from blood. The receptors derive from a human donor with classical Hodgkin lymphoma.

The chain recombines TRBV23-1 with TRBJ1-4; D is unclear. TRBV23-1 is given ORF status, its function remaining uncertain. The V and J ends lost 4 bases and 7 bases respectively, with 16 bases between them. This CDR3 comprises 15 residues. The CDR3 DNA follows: TGCGCCAGCAGTCGCCACCGCATCTGGGGTGAAAAACTGTTTTTT. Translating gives CASSRHRIWGEKLFF.

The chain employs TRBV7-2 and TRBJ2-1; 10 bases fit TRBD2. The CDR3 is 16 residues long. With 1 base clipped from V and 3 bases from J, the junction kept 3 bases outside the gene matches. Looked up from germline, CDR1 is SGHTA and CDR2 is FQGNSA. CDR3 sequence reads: CASSLELAGGYNEQFF. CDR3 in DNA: TGTGCCAGCAGCTTAGAGTTAGCGGGGGGCTACAATGAGCAGTTCTTC.

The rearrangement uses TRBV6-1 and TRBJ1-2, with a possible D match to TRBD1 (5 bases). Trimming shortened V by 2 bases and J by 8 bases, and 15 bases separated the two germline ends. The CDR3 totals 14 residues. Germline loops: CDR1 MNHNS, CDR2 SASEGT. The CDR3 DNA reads TGTGCCAGCAGTGAATGGGGGTATCGTGAGGGCTACACCTTC. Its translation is CASSEWGYREGYTF.

CDR3 sequence (DNA): TGTGCCAGCAGCCCCACTAGAAATACGCAGTATTTT. Residues: CASSPTRNTQYF. The genes are TRBV9 and TRBJ2-3; D possibly corresponds to TRBD2 (5 bases). The CDR3 has 12 residues. Germline V gene data show CDR1 as SGDLS and CDR2 as YYNGEE. Trimming cost V 4 bases and J 7 bases, with 10 bases left between them.

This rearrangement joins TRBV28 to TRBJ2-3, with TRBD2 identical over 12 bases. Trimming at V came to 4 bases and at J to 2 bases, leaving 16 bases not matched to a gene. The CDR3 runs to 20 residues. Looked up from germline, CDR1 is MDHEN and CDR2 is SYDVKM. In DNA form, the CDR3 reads TGTGCCAGCAGTTCAGTCCTAGCGGGAGGGACCAATGGGTTCACAGATACGCAGTATTTT. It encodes CASSSVLAGGTNGFTDTQYF.

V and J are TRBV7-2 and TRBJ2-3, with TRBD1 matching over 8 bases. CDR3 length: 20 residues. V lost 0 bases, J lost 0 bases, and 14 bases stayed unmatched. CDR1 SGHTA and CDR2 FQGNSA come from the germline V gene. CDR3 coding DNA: TGTGCCAGCAGCTTAGCCTGGTGGATCACGGACAGGGAGAGCACAGATACGCAGTATTTT. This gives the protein CASSLAWWITDRESTDTQYF. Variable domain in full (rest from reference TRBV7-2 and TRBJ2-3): GAGVSQSPSNKVTEKGKDVELRCDPISGHTALYWYRQSLGQGLEFLIYFQGNSAPDKSGLPSDRFSAERTGGSVSTLTIQRTQQEDSAVYLCASSLAWWITDRESTDTQYFGPGTRLTVL.

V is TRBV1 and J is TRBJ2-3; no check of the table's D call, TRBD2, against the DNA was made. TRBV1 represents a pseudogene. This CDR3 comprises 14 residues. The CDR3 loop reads CTSSQLGTPDTQYF. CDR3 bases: TGCACCAGCAGCCAATTGGGGACTCCCGATACGCAGTATTTT.

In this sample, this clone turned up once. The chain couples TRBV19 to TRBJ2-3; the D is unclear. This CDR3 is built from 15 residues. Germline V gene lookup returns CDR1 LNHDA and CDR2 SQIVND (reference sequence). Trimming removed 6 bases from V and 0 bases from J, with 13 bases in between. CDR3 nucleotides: TGTGCCAGTAGCCACCGGACGGCTAGCACAGATACGCAGTATTTT. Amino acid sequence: CASSHRTASTDTQYF.

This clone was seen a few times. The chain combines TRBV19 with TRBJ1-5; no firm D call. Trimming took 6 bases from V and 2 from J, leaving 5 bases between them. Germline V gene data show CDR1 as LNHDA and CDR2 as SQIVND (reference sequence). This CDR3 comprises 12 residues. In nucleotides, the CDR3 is TGTGCCAGTAGCCTGGGCAATCAGCCCCAGCATTTT. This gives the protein CASSLGNQPQHF. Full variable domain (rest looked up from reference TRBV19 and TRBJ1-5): DGGITQSPKYLFRKEGQNVTLSCEQNLNHDAMYWYRQDPGQGLRLIYYSQIVNDFQKGDIAEGYSVSREKKESFPLTVTSAQKNPTAFYLCASSLGNQPQHFGDGTRLSIL.

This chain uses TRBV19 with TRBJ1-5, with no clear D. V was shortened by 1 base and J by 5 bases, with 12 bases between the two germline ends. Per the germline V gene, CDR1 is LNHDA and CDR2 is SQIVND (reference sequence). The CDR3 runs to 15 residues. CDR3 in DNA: TGTGCCAGTAGTATAGGGCCGGAGAGGGATCAGCCCCAGCATTTT. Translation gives CASSIGPERDQPQHF. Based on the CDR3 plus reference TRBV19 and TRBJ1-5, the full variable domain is DGGITQSPKYLFRKEGQNVTLSCEQNLNHDAMYWYRQDPGQGLRLIYYSQIVNDFQKGDIAEGYSVSREKKESFPLTVTSAQKNPTAFYLCASSIGPERDQPQHFGDGTRLSIL.

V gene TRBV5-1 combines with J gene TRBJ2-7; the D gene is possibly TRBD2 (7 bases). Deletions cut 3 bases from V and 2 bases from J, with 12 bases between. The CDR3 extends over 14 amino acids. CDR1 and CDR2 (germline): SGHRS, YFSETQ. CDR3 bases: TGCGCCAGCAGCTCCCCGGGGGGCCCCTACGAGCAGTACTTC. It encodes CASSSPGGPYEQYF. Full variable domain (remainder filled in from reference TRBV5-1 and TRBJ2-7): KAGVTQTPRYLIKTRGQQVTLSCSPISGHRSVSWYQQTPGQGLQFLFEYFSETQRNKGNFPGRFSGRQFSNSRSEMNVSTLELGDSALYLCASSSPGGPYEQYFGPGTRLTVT.

This CDR3 reads CASSATGQRDEKLFF. The CDR3, as DNA: TGTGCCAGCAGCGCCACCGGACAGCGAGATGAAAAACTGTTTTTT. The chain links TRBV5-5 to TRBJ1-4; the D gene is possibly TRBD1 (6 bases). V was clipped by 4 bases and J by 6 bases, with 16 bases between them. Germline V CDR1 and CDR2: SGHKS, YYEKEE (reference sequence). CDR3 size: 15 residues. Full variable domain (outside the CDR3, taken from reference TRBV5-5 and TRBJ1-4): DAGVTQSPTHLIKTRGQQVTLRCSPISGHKSVSWYQQVLGQGPQFIFQYYEKEERGRGNFPDRFSARQFPNYSSELNVNALLLGDSALYLCASSATGQRDEKLFFGSGTQLSVL.

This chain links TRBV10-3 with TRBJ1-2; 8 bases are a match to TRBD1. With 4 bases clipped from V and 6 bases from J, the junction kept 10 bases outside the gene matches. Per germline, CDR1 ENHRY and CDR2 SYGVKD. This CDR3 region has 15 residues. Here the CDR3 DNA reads TGTGCCATCAGTGCCTTCGACAGGGGCCTGGATGGCTACACCTTC. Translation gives CAISAFDRGLDGYTF.

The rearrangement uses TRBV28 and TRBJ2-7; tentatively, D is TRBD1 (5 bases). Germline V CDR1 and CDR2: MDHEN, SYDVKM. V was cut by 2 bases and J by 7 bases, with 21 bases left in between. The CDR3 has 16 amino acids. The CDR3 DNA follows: TGTGCCAGCAGTTTAGCAGAAATCGACCGTTCAGGGGAGCAGTACTTC. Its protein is CASSLAEIDRSGEQYF.

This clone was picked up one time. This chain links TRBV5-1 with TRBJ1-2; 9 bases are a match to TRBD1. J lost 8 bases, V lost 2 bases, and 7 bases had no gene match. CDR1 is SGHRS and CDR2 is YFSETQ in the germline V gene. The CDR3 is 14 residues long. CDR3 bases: TGCGCCAGCAGCTTCTCCGGGACAGGGCCCGGCTACACCTTC. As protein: CASSFSGTGPGYTF.

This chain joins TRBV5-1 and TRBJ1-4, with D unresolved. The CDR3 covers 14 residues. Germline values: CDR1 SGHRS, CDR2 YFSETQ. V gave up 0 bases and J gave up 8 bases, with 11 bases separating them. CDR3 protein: CASSLGPREEKLFF. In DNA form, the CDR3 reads TGCGCCAGCAGCTTGGGGCCTCGGGAGGAAAAACTGTTTTTT.

CDR3 in DNA: TGTGCCAGCAGTTTTCCCTCACTAGCGGGAGGCATTGAGCAGTTCTTC. This translates into CASSFPSLAGGIEQFF. The chain employs TRBV28 and TRBJ2-1; 12 nucleotides line up with TRBD2. J lost 9 bases, V lost 3 bases, and 9 bases had no gene match. The CDR3 runs 16 residues. Per the germline V gene, CDR1 is MDHEN and CDR2 is SYDVKM.

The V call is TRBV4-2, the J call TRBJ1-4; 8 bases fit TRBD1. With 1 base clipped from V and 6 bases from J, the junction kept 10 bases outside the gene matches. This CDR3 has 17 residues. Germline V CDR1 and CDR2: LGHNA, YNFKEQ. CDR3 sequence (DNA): TGTGCCAGCAGCCAAGGGCAGGGGGCGGGCTGGGATGAAAAACTGTTTTTT. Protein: CASSQGQGAGWDEKLFF.